Shown below are 30 T cell receptor beta chains from a single sample sequenced in a study of response to subunit inactivated influenza vaccine. TCRdb itself ran the RT-PCR reads through MiXCR, one entry per CDR3 protein. The table includes about half a million distinct CDR3 sequences, over 9.5% detected once. This specimen was PBMCs from blood, taken more than 35 days after vaccination. All receptors derive from a man aged 45-60 years who received an inactivated influenza vaccine.

V usage is TRBV20-1 and J usage is TRBJ2-5; unclear D gene. V was pared by 8 bases and J by 2 bases, with 9 bases between. In germline, CDR1 is DFQATT, CDR2 SNEGSKA (reference sequence). This CDR3 has 11 amino acids. The CDR3: CSPPQQETQYF. CDR3 bases: TGCAGTCCGCCGCAACAAGAGACCCAGTACTTC.

The V gene is TRBV5-1, the J gene TRBJ2-5; 8 bases match TRBD2. The trim removed 0 bases at V and 1 base at J, leaving 5 bases unmatched. This CDR3 contains 16 residues. The V gene's germline CDR1 is SGHRS and CDR2 YFSETQ. The DNA for the CDR3 is TGCGCCAGCAGCTTGGGACTAGCGCTTATCCAAGAGACCCAGTACTTC. Its translation: CASSLGLALIQETQYF.

This clonotype was seen a handful of times. The genes are TRBV20-1 and TRBJ2-2; D remains ambiguous. The V and J ends lost 8 bases and 0 bases respectively, with 19 bases between them. CDR3 length equals 16 residues. Germline V lookup: CDR1 DFQATT, CDR2 SNEGSKA (reference sequence). The CDR3 coding sequence is TGCAGTCGGTCGGAGCTTCTTGCGGCGAACACCGGGGAGCTGTTTTTT. It translates to CSRSELLAANTGELFF.

The sample holds many counts of this clonotype. V gene TRBV7-2 combines with J gene TRBJ2-1; possible D gene TRBD1, 6 bases. Looked up from germline, CDR1 is SGHTA and CDR2 is FQGNSA. The CDR3 contains 13 residues. V was pared by 4 bases and J by 5 bases, with 9 bases between. The CDR3, as DNA: TGTGCCAGCAGCTATGGACAGAACAATGAGCAGTTCTTC. Residues: CASSYGQNNEQFF.

The CDR3 region has the DNA TGTGCCAGCAGTCCAAGGACTAGCGCCCTTCAGTACTTC. Amino acid sequence: CASSPRTSALQYF. The V and J genes are TRBV6-2 or TRBV6-3 and TRBJ2-4, with TRBD2 matching over 9 bases. Trimming at V came to 5 bases and at J to 11 bases, leaving 7 bases not matched to a gene. The CDR3 covers 13 residues. The germline V gene has CDR1 MNHEY and CDR2 SVGEGT.

This clonotype was counted ten times or more. The V call is TRBV20-1, the J call TRBJ2-7, with TRBD1 matching 10 bases. The length of the CDR3 is 14 residues. Losses at the gene ends were 5 bases for V and 3 bases for J; bases not matched to a gene: 7. Germline CDR1 DFQATT, CDR2 SNEGSKA (reference sequence). The CDR3 is CSAERDRGLYEQYF. The CDR3 DNA follows: TGCAGTGCTGAGAGGGACAGGGGTCTCTACGAGCAGTACTTC.

The chain couples TRBV4-3 to TRBJ2-7, with D tentatively TRBD1 or TRBD2 (5 bases each). The germline CDR1 and CDR2 sequences are LGHNA and YSLEER. V was clipped by 0 bases and J by 4 bases, with 13 bases between them. The CDR3 contains 15 residues. This CDR3 is CASSQDPGSWYEQYF. DNA of the CDR3: TGCGCCAGCAGCCAAGATCCAGGGAGTTGGTACGAGCAGTACTTC.

This clonotype has just a few counts. One junction end disagrees with the germline gene, perhaps due to a read error. The chain combines TRBV29-1 with TRBJ1-1; the D is unclear. Germline CDR1 reads SQVTM; CDR2 reads ANQGSEA. The CDR3 spans 8 residues. In DNA, the CDR3 is TGCAGCGTAGAAGAAGCTTTCTTT. Protein product: CSVEEAFF.

This clonotype was found once. DNA of the CDR3: TGTGCCAGCAGTTTATCTCCCGGACAGGGACATTACAATGAGCAGTTCTTC. Residues: CASSLSPGQGHYNEQFF. The rearrangement links TRBV28 to TRBJ2-1, with 8 bases aligning to TRBD1. Trimming removed 1 base from V and 4 bases from J; junction bases left unmatched: 9. This CDR3 has 17 amino acids. Germline CDR1 and CDR2: MDHEN and SYDVKM. The complete variable domain, with remaining parts taken from reference TRBV28 and TRBJ2-1, reads DVKVTQSSRYLVKRTGEKVFLECVQDMDHENMFWYRQDPGLGLRLIYFSYDVKMKEKGDIPEGYSVSREKKERFSLILESASTNQTSMYLCASSLSPGQGHYNEQFFGPGTRLTVL.

The rearrangement joins TRBV7-3 to TRBJ2-5; D perhaps matches TRBD2 (7 bases). Germline V lookup: CDR1 SGHTA, CDR2 FQGTGA. The CDR3 covers 13 residues. The V end was cut by 4 bases, the J end by 5 bases, with 11 bases between. The CDR3 sequence: CASSWTRGETQYF. The CDR3, as DNA: TGTGCCAGCAGCTGGACTAGGGGGGAGACCCAGTACTTC.

This clonotype has ten or more counts. The gene calls are TRBV20-1 and TRBJ2-1; D unclear. V lost 7 bases, J lost 7 bases, and 14 bases lay in between. Germline CDR1 reads DFQATT; CDR2 reads SNEGSKA (reference sequence). The CDR3 loop spans 12 amino acids. CDR3 DNA: TGCAGTGGAGAGGCCCCGATGAATGAGCAGTTCTTC. Translation gives CSGEAPMNEQFF.

This clonotype was seen a few times. J is TRBJ2-5 and V is TRBV7-3; unclear D gene. Germline V lookup: CDR1 SGHTA, CDR2 FQGTGA. Trimming cost V 2 bases and J 4 bases, with 17 bases left between them. The CDR3 runs to 16 residues. This CDR3 reads CASSLGFGIPGETQYF. The CDR3, as DNA: TGTGCCAGCAGCTTAGGGTTTGGGATCCCAGGAGAGACCCAGTACTTC.

The gene calls are TRBV24-1 and TRBJ1-2, with unresolved D. The length of the CDR3 is 12 residues. V was pared by 0 bases and J by 7 bases, with 5 bases between. Germline-derived CDR1 and CDR2 are KGHDR and SFDVKD. In DNA, the CDR3 is TGTGCCACCAGTGATTTGGTAGGTGGCTACACCTTC. Its translation: CATSDLVGGYTF.

This clonotype has a handful of counts. The chain recombines TRBV7-2 with TRBJ2-1; possibly TRBD1 for D (6 bases). Germline CDR1 and CDR2: SGHTA and FQGNSA. V lost 5 bases to trimming and J lost 5 bases, with 10 bases between them. There are 13 residues in the CDR3. Here the CDR3 reads CASSVDRNNEQFF. The CDR3 DNA is TGTGCCAGCAGCGTGGACAGAAACAATGAGCAGTTCTTC.

V is TRBV12-3 or TRBV12-4 and J is TRBJ1-5; 7 bases are a match to TRBD1. The CDR3 contains 14 residues. V was pared by 4 bases and J by 6 bases, with 6 bases of the junction left unmatched. The CDR3 protein is CASSSTGATQPQHF. The CDR3 region has the DNA TGTGCCAGCAGTTCCACAGGGGCGACTCAGCCCCAGCATTTT.

This clonotype showed up many times. This chain uses TRBV5-1 with TRBJ2-1; D gene ambiguous. V was pared by 0 bases and J by 2 bases, with 12 bases between. The CDR3 contains 16 residues. Germline loops: CDR1 SGHRS, CDR2 YFSETQ. CDR3 sequence (DNA): TGCGCCAGCAGCTTGGATGGCACCACCACCTACAATGAGCAGTTCTTC. It translates to CASSLDGTTTYNEQFF. Complete variable domain (other parts from reference TRBV5-1 and TRBJ2-1): KAGVTQTPRYLIKTRGQQVTLSCSPISGHRSVSWYQQTPGQGLQFLFEYFSETQRNKGNFPGRFSGRQFSNSRSEMNVSTLELGDSALYLCASSLDGTTTYNEQFFGPGTRLTVL.

The chain couples TRBV3-1 to TRBJ1-3; D may be TRBD1 (5 bases). The germline V gene encodes CDR1 LGHDT and CDR2 YNNKEL (reference sequence). The CDR3 covers 15 residues. The V end lost 2 bases, the J end lost 2 bases, and 10 bases lay between the germline ends. The CDR3 region has the DNA TGTGCCAGCAGCCAACCAGGACAAGCTGGAAACACCATATATTTT. Translation gives CASSQPGQAGNTIYF.

This clonotype was detected a few times. The chain is built from TRBV7-2 and TRBJ2-5; TRBD1 matches at 7 bases. The CDR3 length is 15 residues. Germline CDR1 is SGHTA and CDR2 is FQGNSA. V shed 4 bases, J shed 1 base, and the junction held 6 bases outside the gene matches. The CDR3 nucleotides are TGTGCCAGCAGCTCGACAGGGAGTCTCCAAGAGACCCAGTACTTC. Protein sequence: CASSSTGSLQETQYF.

The sample holds many counts of this clonotype. V gene TRBV30 combines with J gene TRBJ1-5, with D possibly being TRBD1 (5 bases). CDR1 is GTSNPN, CDR2 SVGIG, per germline (reference sequence). The CDR3 covers 13 residues. V lost 1 base, J lost 5 bases, and 9 bases lay in between. CDR3: CAWSAQGDQPQHF. Written as DNA, the CDR3 is TGTGCCTGGAGTGCGCAGGGCGATCAGCCCCAGCATTTT.

This clonotype was observed at least ten times. The chain links TRBV7-9 to TRBJ2-1; 14 positions agree with TRBD2. CDR3 length equals 16 residues. J gave up 7 bases and V 8 bases, and 10 bases lay outside the gene matches. From germline, CDR1 is SEHNR and CDR2 FQNEAQ (reference sequence). This CDR3 reads CASQTTSGGAWNEQFF. CDR3 coding DNA: TGTGCCAGCCAAACGACTAGCGGGGGGGCTTGGAATGAGCAGTTCTTC.

J is TRBJ2-1 and V is TRBV5-1; possibly TRBD2 for D (5 bases). This CDR3 has 12 amino acids. Trimming removed 2 bases at V and 12 bases at J, with 12 bases between. Germline V gene data show CDR1 as SGHRS and CDR2 as YFSETQ. The CDR3 DNA sequence: TGCGCCAGCAGCTTTCACGGGAAGGGGCAGTTCTTC. Translating it yields CASSFHGKGQFF.

The rearrangement joins TRBV7-8 to TRBJ2-1; TRBD1 matches at 7 bases. The CDR3 extends over 17 amino acids. The V segment lost 4 bases and the J segment 5 bases; nucleotides outside the gene matches: 14. Germline CDR1 is SGHVS and CDR2 is FQNEAQ. The CDR3 is CASSSGQTNLWDNEQFF. The CDR3, as DNA: TGTGCCAGCAGCTCGGGACAGACAAACCTTTGGGACAATGAGCAGTTCTTC.

This clonotype was detected ten times or more. CDR3 bases: TGCAGTGCTAGAGATGCGGGCCATAGCAATCAGCCCCAGCATTTT. It yields the protein CSARDAGHSNQPQHF. This rearrangement joins TRBV20-1 to TRBJ1-5; D not resolved. CDR1 and CDR2 (germline): DFQATT, SNEGSKA (reference sequence). The CDR3 length is 15 residues. V was clipped by 0 bases and J by 0 bases, with 9 bases between them.

The chain joins TRBV12-3 or TRBV12-4 to TRBJ2-1, with 12 positions matching TRBD2. The CDR3 has 15 amino acids. V lost 3 bases and J lost 10; bases outside the gene matches: 7. Here the CDR3 DNA reads TGTGCCAGCAGTTTTTCCCTAGCGGGAGGGACGGAGCAGTTCTTC. It translates to CASSFSLAGGTEQFF.

This chain connects TRBV11-1 to TRBJ2-1; tentatively, D is TRBD2 (7 bases). V gave up 5 bases and J gave up 8 bases, with 28 bases separating them. CDR1 is SGHAT and CDR2 is FQDESV in the germline V gene (reference sequence). The CDR3 contains 18 residues. The CDR3 sequence is CASSLLAVRGTHRDEQFF. Here the CDR3 DNA reads TGTGCCAGCAGCCTCCTTGCGGTGCGGGGGACCCACAGGGATGAGCAGTTCTTC.

This chain joins TRBV4-3 and TRBJ1-6; possible D gene TRBD1, 6 bases. CDR1 and CDR2 from the germline V gene are LGHNA and YSLEER. Trimming pared 5 bases from V and 0 bases from J, leaving 8 bases between. The CDR3 totals 15 residues. In nucleotides, the CDR3 is TGCGCCAGCAGCTACAGGGCCTCCTATAATTCACCCCTCCACTTT. It yields the protein CASSYRASYNSPLHF.

V usage is TRBV9 and J usage is TRBJ2-1; no reliable D call. With 0 bases removed from V and 9 bases from J, the gap between germline ends came to 13 bases. CDR1 and CDR2 (germline): SGDLS, YYNGEE. CDR3 length equals 14 residues. The CDR3 here is CASSVASLWGEQFF. Written as DNA, the CDR3 is TGTGCCAGCAGCGTAGCCAGCTTATGGGGTGAGCAGTTCTTC.

For the CDR3, the DNA is TGTGCCAGCAGCTCGGGCGGGGGAAGTCAGTACTTC. This gives the protein CASSSGGGSQYF. The chain combines TRBV13 with TRBJ2-7, with TRBD2 identical over 7 bases. V shed 4 bases and J 10 bases; nucleotides not matched to a gene: 7. The germline V gene has CDR1 PRHDT and CDR2 FYEKMQ (reference sequence). The CDR3 extends over 12 amino acids.

The chain combines TRBV28 with TRBJ2-3; 7 positions match TRBD2. CDR1 is MDHEN and CDR2 is SYDVKM in the germline V gene. V trimming: 6 bases; J trimming: 2 bases; junction bases outside the gene matches: 11. This CDR3 has 16 amino acids. In nucleotides, the CDR3 is TGTGCCAGCAGGGGCGGCGGGAGCCCTTTCACAGATACGCAGTATTTT. As protein: CASRGGGSPFTDTQYF.

V is TRBV3-1 and J is TRBJ2-6, with D maybe TRBD1 (6 bases). V was cut by 4 bases and J by 0 bases, with 10 bases left in between. This CDR3 is built from 16 residues. Germline V lookup: CDR1 LGHDT, CDR2 YNNKEL (reference sequence). The CDR3 loop is CASSPTGNSGANVLTF. In nucleotides, the CDR3 is TGTGCCAGCAGCCCCACAGGGAACTCTGGGGCCAACGTCCTGACTTTC.